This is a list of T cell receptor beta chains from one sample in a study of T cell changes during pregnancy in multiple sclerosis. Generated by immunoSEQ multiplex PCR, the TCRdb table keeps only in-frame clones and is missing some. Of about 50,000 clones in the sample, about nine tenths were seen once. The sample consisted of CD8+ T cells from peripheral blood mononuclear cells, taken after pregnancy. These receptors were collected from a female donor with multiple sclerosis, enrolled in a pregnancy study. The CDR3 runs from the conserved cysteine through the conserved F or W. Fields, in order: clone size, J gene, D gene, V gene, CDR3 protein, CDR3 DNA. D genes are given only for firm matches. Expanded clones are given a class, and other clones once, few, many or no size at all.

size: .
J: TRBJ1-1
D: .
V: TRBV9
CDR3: CASSVLKGPPAFF
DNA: TGTGCCAGCAGCGTTTTGAAGGGGCCCCCCGCTTTCTTT

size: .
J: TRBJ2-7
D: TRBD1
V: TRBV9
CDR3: CASSAPGQRNEQYF
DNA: TGTGCCAGCAGCGCACCGGGACAGCGGAACGAGCAGTACTTC

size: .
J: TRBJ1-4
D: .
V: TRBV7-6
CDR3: CASSLRGLEGFNEKLFF
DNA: TGTGCCAGCAGCTTAAGAGGGTTGGAGGGGTTCAATGAAAAACTGTTTTTT

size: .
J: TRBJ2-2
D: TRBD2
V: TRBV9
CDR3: CASSVAVAGLTNTGELFF
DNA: TGTGCCAGCAGCGTAGCGGTAGCGGGGCTGACGAACACCGGGGAGCTGTTTTTT

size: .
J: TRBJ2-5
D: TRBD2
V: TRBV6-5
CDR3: CASRGLAGEETQYF
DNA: TGTGCCAGCAGGGGACTAGCGGGAGAAGAGACCCAGTACTTC

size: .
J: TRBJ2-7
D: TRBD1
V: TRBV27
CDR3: CASRDRDSYEQYF
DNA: TGTGCCAGCCGGGACAGGGATTCCTACGAGCAGTACTTC

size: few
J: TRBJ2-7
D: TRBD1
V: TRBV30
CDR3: CACTQGALYEQYF
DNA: TGTGCCTGCACACAGGGGGCTCTCTACGAGCAGTACTTC

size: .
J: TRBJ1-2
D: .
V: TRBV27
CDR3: CASSFLDTRMGYTF
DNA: TGTGCCAGCAGTTTCCTGGACACCCGGATGGGCTACACCTTC

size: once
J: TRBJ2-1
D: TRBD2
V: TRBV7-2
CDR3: CASSLGTRVEQFF
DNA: TGTGCCAGCAGCTTAGGGACTAGGGTTGAGCAGTTCTTC

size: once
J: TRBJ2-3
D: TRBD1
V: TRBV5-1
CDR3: CASSFNRGPTDTQYF
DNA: TGCGCCAGCAGCTTTAACAGGGGCCCAACAGATACGCAGTATTTT

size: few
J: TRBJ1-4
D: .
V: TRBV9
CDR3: CASSLSGEKLFF
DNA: TGTGCCAGCAGCCTATCGGGTGAAAAACTGTTTTTT

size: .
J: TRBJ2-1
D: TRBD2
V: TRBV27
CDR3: CASSPGTSGTLNEQFF
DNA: TGTGCCAGCAGTCCTGGGACTAGCGGGACTTTGAATGAGCAGTTCTTC

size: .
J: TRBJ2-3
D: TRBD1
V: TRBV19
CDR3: CASSLTGVGTDTQYF
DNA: TGTGCCAGTAGTCTGACAGGGGTAGGAACAGATACGCAGTATTTT

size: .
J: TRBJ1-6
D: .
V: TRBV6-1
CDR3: CASSVLAQGTNSPLHF
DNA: TGTGCCAGCAGTGTTCTTGCCCAGGGGACGAATTCACCCCTCCACTTT

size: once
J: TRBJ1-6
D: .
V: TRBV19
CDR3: CASSPTGTRSPLHF
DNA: TGTGCCAGTAGTCCTACAGGGACCCGGTCACCCCTCCACTTT

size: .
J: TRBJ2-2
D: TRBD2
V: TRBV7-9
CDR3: CATEIRLAGHSEGSGELFF
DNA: TGTGCCACCGAGATACGACTAGCGGGCCATTCAGAGGGTTCCGGGGAGCTGTTTTTT

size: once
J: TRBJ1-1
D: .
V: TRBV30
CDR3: CAWRSREGGMNTEAFF
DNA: TGTGCCTGGAGATCGCGGGAGGGGGGGATGAACACTGAAGCTTTCTTT

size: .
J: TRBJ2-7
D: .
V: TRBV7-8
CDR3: CASSLVRGGPFYEQYF
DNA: TGTGCCAGCAGCTTAGTTAGAGGGGGACCGTTCTACGAGCAGTACTTC

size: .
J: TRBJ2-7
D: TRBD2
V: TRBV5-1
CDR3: CASSLVAGGIDEQYF
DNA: TGCGCCAGCAGCTTGGTGGCGGGAGGGATCGACGAGCAGTACTTC

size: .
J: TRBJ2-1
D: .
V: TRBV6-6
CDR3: CASSKEDYRYNEQFF
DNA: TGTGCCAGCAGTAAGGAGGACTACCGATACAATGAGCAGTTCTTC

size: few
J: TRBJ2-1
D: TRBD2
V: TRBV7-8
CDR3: CASSVVAGGLDEQFF
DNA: TGTGCCAGCAGCGTCGTAGCGGGAGGGTTAGATGAGCAGTTCTTC

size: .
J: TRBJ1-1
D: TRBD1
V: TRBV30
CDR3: CAWSTPGQRNTEAFF
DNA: TGTGCCTGGAGTACGCCGGGACAGAGGAACACTGAAGCTTTCTTT

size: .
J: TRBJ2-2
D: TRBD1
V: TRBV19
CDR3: CASRGQGAGVGELFF
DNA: TGTGCCAGTAGGGGACAGGGGGCAGGAGTCGGGGAGCTGTTTTTT

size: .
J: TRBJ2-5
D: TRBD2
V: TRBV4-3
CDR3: CASSQDIYFGGGARETQYF
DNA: TGCGCCAGCAGCCAAGATATTTATTTTGGCGGGGGGGCTCGGGAGACCCAGTACTTC

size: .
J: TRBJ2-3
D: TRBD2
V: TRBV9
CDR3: CASSVRTSGLTDTQYF
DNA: TGTGCCAGCAGCGTAAGGACTAGCGGATTAACAGATACGCAGTATTTT

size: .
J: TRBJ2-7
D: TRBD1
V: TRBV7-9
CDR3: CASSPDRDRIMIYEQYF
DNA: TGTGCCAGCAGCCCAGACCGGGACAGGATAATGATCTACGAGCAGTACTTC

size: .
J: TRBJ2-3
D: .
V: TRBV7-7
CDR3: CASSLSRGGDTQYF
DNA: TGTGCCAGCAGCTTATCCAGGGGCGGAGATACGCAGTATTTT

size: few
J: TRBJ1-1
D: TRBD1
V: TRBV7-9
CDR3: CASSLSGDSTEAFF
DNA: TGTGCCAGCAGCTTATCTGGGGACAGCACTGAAGCTTTCTTT

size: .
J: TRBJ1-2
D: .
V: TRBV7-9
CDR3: CASSLVFGGQARGDYGYTF
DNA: TGTGCCAGCAGCTTAGTTTTTGGCGGGCAGGCTAGAGGAGACTATGGCTACACCTTC

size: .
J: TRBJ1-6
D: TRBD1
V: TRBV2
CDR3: CASSGDSSYNSPLHF
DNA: TGTGCCAGCAGTGGGGACAGCTCCTATAATTCACCCCTCCACTTT

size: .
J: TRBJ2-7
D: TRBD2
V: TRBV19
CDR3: CASSPGTSGYEQYF
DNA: TGTGCCAGTAGCCCAGGGACTAGCGGCTACGAGCAGTACTTC

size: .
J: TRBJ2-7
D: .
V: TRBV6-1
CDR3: CASKGVSYEQYF
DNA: TGTGCCAGCAAAGGGGTGTCCTACGAGCAGTACTTC

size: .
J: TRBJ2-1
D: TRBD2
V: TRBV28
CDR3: CASSLGGTSGGARDEQFF
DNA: TGTGCCAGCAGTTTGGGCGGGACTAGCGGGGGGGCAAGAGATGAGCAGTTCTTC

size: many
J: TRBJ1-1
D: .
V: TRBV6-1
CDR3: CASSDRENTEAFF
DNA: TGTGCCAGCAGTGACAGGGAAAACACTGAAGCTTTCTTT

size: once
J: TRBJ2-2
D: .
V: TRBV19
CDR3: CASMRGAGELFF
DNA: TGTGCCAGTATGCGGGGAGCCGGGGAGCTGTTTTTT

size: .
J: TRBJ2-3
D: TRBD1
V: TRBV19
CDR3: CASSVSGTGTDTQYF
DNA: TGTGCCAGTAGTGTTTCCGGGACAGGCACAGATACGCAGTATTTT

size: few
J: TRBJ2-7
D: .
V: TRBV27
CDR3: CANYAPQSYEQYF
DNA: TGTGCCAACTACGCTCCGCAGAGCTACGAGCAGTACTTC

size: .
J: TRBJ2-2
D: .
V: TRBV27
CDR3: CASSFQATGELFF
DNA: TGTGCCAGCAGTTTTCAGGCCACCGGGGAGCTGTTTTTT

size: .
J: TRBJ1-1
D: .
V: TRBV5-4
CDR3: CASSPDSRGTEAFF
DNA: TGTGCCAGCAGCCCGGACAGTCGGGGCACTGAAGCTTTCTTT

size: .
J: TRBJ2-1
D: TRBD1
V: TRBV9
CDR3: CASSVGDRGDNEQFF
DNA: TGTGCCAGCAGCGTTGGGGACAGGGGGGACAATGAGCAGTTCTTC

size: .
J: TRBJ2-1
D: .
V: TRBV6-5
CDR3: CASTFPGDNEQFF
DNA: TGTGCCAGCACCTTTCCAGGGGACAATGAGCAGTTCTTC

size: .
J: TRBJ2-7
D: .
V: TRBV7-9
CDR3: CASSPLSYEQYF
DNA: TGTGCCAGCAGCCCGTTGTCCTACGAGCAGTACTTC

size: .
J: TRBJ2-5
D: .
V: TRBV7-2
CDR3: CASSFGGAQETQYF
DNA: TGTGCCAGCAGCTTTGGCGGAGCGCAAGAGACCCAGTACTTC

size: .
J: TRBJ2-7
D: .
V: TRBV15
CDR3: CATSKLLAVPLRWQYF
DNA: TGTGCCACCAGCAAATTATTAGCGGTTCCCCTACGATGGCAGTACTTC

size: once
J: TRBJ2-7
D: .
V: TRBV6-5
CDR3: CASRMGGGEQYF
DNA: TGTGCCAGCCGGATGGGGGGAGGCGAGCAGTACTTC

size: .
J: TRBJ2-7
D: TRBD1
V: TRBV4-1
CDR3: CASSQEKGGASEQYF
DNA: TGCGCCAGCAGCCAGGAGAAAGGGGGCGCGTCCGAGCAGTACTTC

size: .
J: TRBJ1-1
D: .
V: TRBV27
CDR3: CASSLLPRVNTEAFF
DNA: TGTGCCAGCAGTTTACTCCCCAGGGTGAACACTGAAGCTTTCTTT

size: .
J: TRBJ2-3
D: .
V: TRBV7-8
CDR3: CASSLDPGNGDTQYF
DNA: TGTGCCAGCAGCTTAGATCCGGGTAATGGAGATACGCAGTATTTT

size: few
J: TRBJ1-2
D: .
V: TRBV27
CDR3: CASLGERGYTF
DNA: TGTGCCAGCCTCGGGGAGCGTGGCTACACCTTC

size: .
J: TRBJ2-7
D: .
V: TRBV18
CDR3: CASSPSPLGEQYF
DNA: TGTGCCAGCTCACCGTCCCCCCTAGGCGAGCAGTACTTC

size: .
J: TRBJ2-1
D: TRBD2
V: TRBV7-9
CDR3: CASSSTSGIYNEQFF
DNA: TGTGCCAGCAGCTCAACTAGCGGGATATACAATGAGCAGTTCTTC

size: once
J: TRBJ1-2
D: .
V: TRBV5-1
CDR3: CASAEAGRGLNYGYTF
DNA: TGCGCCAGCGCGGAGGCAGGAAGAGGACTTAACTATGGCTACACCTTC

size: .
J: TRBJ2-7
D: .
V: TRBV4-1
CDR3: CASSTTGVSYEQYF
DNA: TGCGCCAGCAGCACCACAGGAGTCTCCTACGAGCAGTACTTC

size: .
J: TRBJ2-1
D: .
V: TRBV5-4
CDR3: CAIESPGAIGEQFF
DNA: TGTGCCATCGAGTCCCCCGGAGCTATAGGTGAGCAGTTCTTC

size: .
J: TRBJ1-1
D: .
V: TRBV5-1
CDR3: CASSLAGNLGNTEAFF
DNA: TGCGCCAGCAGCTTGGCAGGGAATCTAGGGAACACTGAAGCTTTCTTT